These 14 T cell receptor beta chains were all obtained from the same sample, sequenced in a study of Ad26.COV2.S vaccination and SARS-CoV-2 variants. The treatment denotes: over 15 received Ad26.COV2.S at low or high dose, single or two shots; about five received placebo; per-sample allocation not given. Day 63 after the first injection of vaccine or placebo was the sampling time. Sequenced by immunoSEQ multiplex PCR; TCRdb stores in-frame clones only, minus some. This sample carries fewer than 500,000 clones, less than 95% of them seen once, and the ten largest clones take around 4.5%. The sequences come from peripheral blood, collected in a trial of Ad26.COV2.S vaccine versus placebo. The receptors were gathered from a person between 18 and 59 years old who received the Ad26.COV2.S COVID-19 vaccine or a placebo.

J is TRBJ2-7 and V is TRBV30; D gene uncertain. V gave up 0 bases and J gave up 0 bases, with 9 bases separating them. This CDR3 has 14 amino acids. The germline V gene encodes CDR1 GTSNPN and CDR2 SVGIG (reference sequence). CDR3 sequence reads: CAWSVGSVSYEQYF. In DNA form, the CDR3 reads TGTGCCTGGAGTGTAGGTTCAGTCTCCTACGAGCAGTACTTC.

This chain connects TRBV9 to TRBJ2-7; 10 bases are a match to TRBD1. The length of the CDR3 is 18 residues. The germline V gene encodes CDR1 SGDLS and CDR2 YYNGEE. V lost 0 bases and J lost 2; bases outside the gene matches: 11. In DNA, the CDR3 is TGTGCCAGCAGCGTAGGAAGGACAGGGGGAACCCGTACCTACGAGCAGTACTTC. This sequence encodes CASSVGRTGGTRTYEQYF.

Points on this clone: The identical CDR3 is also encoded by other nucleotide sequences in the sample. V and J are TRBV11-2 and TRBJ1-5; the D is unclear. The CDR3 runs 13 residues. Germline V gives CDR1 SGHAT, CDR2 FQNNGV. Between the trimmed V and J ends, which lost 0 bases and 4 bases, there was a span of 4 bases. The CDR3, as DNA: TGTGCCAGCAGCTTAGACAGGAATCAGCCCCAGCATTTT. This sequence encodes CASSLDRNQPQHF.

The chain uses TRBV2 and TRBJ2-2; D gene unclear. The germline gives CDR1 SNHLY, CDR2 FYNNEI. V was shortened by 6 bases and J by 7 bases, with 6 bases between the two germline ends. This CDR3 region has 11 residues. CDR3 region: CASRLDGELFF. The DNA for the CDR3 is TGTGCCAGCAGACTCGACGGGGAGCTGTTTTTT.

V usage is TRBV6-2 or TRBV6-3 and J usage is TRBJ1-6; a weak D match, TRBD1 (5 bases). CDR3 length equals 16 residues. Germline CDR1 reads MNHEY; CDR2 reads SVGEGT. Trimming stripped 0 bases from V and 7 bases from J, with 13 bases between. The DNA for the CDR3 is TGTGCCAGCAGTTACTCGAATGTAGGGGTAAATTCACCCCTCCACTTT. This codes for CASSYSNVGVNSPLHF.

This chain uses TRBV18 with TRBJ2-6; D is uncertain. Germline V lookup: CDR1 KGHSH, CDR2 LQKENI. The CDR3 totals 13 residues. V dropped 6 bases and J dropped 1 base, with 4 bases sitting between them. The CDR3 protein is CASSGSGANVLTF. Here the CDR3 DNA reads TGTGCCAGCTCGGGATCTGGGGCCAACGTCCTGACTTTC.

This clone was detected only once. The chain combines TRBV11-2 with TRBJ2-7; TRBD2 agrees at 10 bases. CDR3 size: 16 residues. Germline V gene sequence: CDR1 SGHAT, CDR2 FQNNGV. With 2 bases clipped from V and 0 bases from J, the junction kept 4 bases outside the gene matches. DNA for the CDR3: TGTGCCAGCAGCTTACGACTAGCGGGTTACTCCTACGAGCAGTACTTC. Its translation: CASSLRLAGYSYEQYF.

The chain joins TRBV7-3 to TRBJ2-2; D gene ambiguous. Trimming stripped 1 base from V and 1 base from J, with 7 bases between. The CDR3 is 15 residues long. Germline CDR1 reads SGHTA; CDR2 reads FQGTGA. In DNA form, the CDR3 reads TGTGCCAGCAGCTTAATCCCAGGGAACACCGGGGAGCTGTTTTTT. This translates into CASSLIPGNTGELFF.

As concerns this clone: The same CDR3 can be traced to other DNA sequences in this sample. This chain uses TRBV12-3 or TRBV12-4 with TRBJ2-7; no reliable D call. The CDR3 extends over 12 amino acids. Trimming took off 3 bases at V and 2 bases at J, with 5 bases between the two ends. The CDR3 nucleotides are TGTGCCAGCAGTTTTGGAGCCTACGAGCAGTACTTC. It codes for CASSFGAYEQYF.

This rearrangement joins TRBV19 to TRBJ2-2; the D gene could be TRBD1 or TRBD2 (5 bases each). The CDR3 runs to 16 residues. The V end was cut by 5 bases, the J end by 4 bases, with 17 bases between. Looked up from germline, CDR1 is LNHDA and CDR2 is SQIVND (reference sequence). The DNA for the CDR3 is TGTGCCAGTAGTCTACGGACTCTTAGGGGCACCGGGGAGCTGTTTTTT. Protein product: CASSLRTLRGTGELFF. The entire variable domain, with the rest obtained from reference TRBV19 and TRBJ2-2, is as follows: DGGITQSPKYLFRKEGQNVTLSCEQNLNHDAMYWYRQDPGQGLRLIYYSQIVNDFQKGDIAEGYSVSREKKESFPLTVTSAQKNPTAFYLCASSLRTLRGTGELFFGEGSRLTVL.

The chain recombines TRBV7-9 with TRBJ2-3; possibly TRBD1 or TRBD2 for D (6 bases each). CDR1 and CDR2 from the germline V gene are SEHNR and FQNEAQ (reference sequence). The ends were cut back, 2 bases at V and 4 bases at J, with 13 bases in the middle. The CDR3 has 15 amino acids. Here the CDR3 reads CASSLRGRPPDTQYF. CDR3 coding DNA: TGTGCCAGCAGCTTACGGGGGCGGCCGCCAGATACGCAGTATTTT. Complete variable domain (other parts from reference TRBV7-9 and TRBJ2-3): DTGVSQNPRHKITKRGQNVTFRCDPISEHNRLYWYRQTLGQGPEFLTYFQNEAQLEKSRLLSDRFSAERPKGSFSTLEIQRTEQGDSAMYLCASSLRGRPPDTQYFGPGTRLTVL.

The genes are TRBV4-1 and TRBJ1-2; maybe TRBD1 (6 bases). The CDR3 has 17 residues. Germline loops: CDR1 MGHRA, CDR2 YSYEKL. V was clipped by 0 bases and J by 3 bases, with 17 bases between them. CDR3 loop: CASSQDLMRGGYYGYTF. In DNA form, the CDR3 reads TGCGCCAGCAGCCAAGATCTCATGAGGGGGGGCTACTATGGCTACACCTTC.

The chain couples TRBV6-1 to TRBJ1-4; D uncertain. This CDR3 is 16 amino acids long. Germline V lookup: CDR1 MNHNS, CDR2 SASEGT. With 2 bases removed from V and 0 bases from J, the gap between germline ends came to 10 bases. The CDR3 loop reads CASSEPGRATNEKLFF. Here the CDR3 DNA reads TGTGCCAGCAGTGAACCAGGCCGAGCAACTAATGAAAAACTGTTTTTT.

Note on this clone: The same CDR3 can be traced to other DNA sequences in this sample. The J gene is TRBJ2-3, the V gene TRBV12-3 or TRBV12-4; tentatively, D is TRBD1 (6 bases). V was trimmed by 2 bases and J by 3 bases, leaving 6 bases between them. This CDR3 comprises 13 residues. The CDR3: CASSLRGTDTQYF. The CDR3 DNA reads TGTGCCAGCAGTTTAAGGGGGACAGATACGCAGTATTTT.